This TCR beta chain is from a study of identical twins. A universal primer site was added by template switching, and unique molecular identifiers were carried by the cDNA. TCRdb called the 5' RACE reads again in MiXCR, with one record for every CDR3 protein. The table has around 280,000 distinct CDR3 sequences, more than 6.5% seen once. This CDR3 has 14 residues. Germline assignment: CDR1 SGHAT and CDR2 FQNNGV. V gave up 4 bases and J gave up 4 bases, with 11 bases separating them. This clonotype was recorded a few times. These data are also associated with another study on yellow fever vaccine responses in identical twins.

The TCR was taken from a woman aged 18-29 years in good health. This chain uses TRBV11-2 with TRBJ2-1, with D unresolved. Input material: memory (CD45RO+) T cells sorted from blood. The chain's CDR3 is CASSSIGTYNEQFF. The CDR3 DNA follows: TGTGCCAGCAGCTCCATCGGCACTTACAATGAGCAGTTCTTC.